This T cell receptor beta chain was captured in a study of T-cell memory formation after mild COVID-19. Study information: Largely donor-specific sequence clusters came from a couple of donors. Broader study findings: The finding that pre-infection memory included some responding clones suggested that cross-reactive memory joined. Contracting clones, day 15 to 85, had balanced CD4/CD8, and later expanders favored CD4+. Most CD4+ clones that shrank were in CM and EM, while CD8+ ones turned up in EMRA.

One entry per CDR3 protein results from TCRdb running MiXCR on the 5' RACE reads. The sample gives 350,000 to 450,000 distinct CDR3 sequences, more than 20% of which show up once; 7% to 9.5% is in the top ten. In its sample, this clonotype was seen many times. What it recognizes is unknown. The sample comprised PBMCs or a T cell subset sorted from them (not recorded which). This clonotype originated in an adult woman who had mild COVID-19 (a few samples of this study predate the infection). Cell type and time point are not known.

The CDR3 DNA follows: TGCAGTGCTAGACCGACAGGGAGCACTGGGGCCAACGTCCTGACTTTC. Translating gives CSARPTGSTGANVLTF. The rearrangement uses TRBV20-1 and TRBJ2-6, with 7 bases that match TRBD1. CDR3 length equals 16 residues. V dropped 2 bases and J dropped 2; count of bases not matched to a gene: 6. In germline, CDR1 is DFQATT, CDR2 SNEGSKA (reference sequence).